This T cell receptor beta chain originates from a study of cytomegalovirus exposure and HLA in healthy donors. Trimming took 6 bases from V and 0 from J; bases not matched to a gene: 5. Germline CDR1 reads KGHSH; CDR2 reads LQKENI. The CDR3 contains 15 residues. Researchers ran the PCR with 60 Vbeta and 13 Jbeta primers. Measured with immunoSEQ multiplex PCR; TCRdb has only the in-frame clones, and not every one. The sample yields about 130,000 clones, roughly 75% seen once. The chain uses TRBV18 and TRBJ1-3; 7 positions match TRBD1. The TCR comes from a man younger than 45 in good health and CMV-seropositive. Sequenced sample: PBMCs. DNA for the CDR3: TGTGCCAGCTCTATCGGGACAGCCTCTGGAAACACCATATATTTT. It encodes CASSIGTASGNTIYF.